These 25 T cell receptor beta chains originate from one sample sequenced in a study of T cell responses to AZD1222 COVID-19 vaccine. This table comes from immunoSEQ multiplex PCR, and its TCRdb copy is limited to in-frame clones, with some not included. The sample has 30,000 to 35,000 clones; about 89% are singletons. The material sequenced was peripheral blood, taken on day 0 of AZD1222 vaccination. The receptors were sampled from an adult in good health.

J is TRBJ2-7 and V is TRBV3-1 (or the pseudogene TRBV3-2); 14 nucleotides agree with TRBD2. The CDR3 has 15 amino acids. Trimming removed 4 bases from V and 2 bases from J; junction bases left unmatched: 1. CDR1 is LGHDT, CDR2 YNNKEL, per germline (reference sequence). This chain's CDR3 is CASSRLAGGPYEQYF. CDR3 nucleotide sequence: TGTGCCAGCAGCCGACTAGCGGGGGGGCCCTACGAGCAGTACTTC.

This chain joins TRBV5-8 and TRBJ1-2, with D tentatively TRBD1 (5 bases). The CDR3 totals 13 residues. V lost 0 bases and J lost 4, with 7 bases in between. Germline-derived CDR1 and CDR2 are SGHTS and YDEGEE. This chain's CDR3 is CASSLDRLYGYTF. For the CDR3, the DNA is TGTGCCAGCAGCTTGGACAGGCTCTATGGCTACACCTTC. The variable domain in full, with the rest retrieved from reference TRBV5-8 and TRBJ1-2, is EAGVTQSPTHLIKTRGQQATLRCSPISGHTSVYWYQQALGLGLQFLLWYDEGEERNRGNFPPRFSGRQFPNYSSELNVNALELEDSALYLCASSLDRLYGYTFGSGTRLTVV.

The rearrangement uses TRBV13 and TRBJ2-7; 9 bases map to TRBD2. CDR1 and CDR2 (germline): PRHDT, FYEKMQ (reference sequence). The CDR3 consists of 14 residues. The V and J ends lost 4 bases and 2 bases, in that order; junction bases with no gene match: 3. The CDR3: CASSSAGGTYEQYF. CDR3 sequence (DNA): TGTGCCAGCAGCTCGGCGGGGGGGACCTACGAGCAGTACTTC.

The chain combines TRBV19 with TRBJ2-1; 8 bases are a match to TRBD1. CDR3 length: 15 amino acids. After removal of 6 bases from V and 8 bases from J, the junction contained 12 bases not matched to a gene. Germline V gives CDR1 LNHDA, CDR2 SQIVND (reference sequence). The CDR3 loop reads CASSTGQGRVDEQFF. The CDR3 DNA follows: TGTGCCAGTAGCACTGGACAGGGACGGGTCGATGAGCAGTTCTTC.

This sequence joins TRBV7-8 and TRBJ2-5, with 10 bases aligning to TRBD1. This CDR3 region has 14 residues. Losses at the gene ends were 5 bases for V and 3 bases for J; bases not matched to a gene: 3. The germline V gene encodes CDR1 SGHVS and CDR2 FQNEAQ. The CDR3 here is CASSKGQGKETQYF. Here the CDR3 DNA reads TGTGCCAGCAGCAAGGGACAGGGGAAAGAGACCCAGTACTTC.

This rearrangement joins TRBV6-2 or TRBV6-3 to TRBJ2-2, with D unresolved. V lost 5 bases and J lost 1, with 14 bases in between. The CDR3 totals 16 residues. Germline V gene sequence: CDR1 MNHEY, CDR2 SVGEGT. CDR3 bases: TGTGCCAGCAGTCCGCAGAGGCAGCTGAACACCGGGGAGCTGTTTTTT. It specifies CASSPQRQLNTGELFF.

The chain is built from TRBV21-1 and TRBJ1-1; TRBD1 was called by the table and not checked on the DNA. TRBV21-1 is noted as a pseudogene. There are 17 residues in the CDR3. CDR3 amino acids: CASREGGRGLSLAEAFF. The CDR3, as DNA: TGTGCCAGCAGGGAAGGGGGCAGGGGGTTATCCCTGGCTGAAGCTTTCTTT.

The chain combines TRBV7-9 with TRBJ2-7; unclear D gene. Germline assignment: CDR1 SEHNR and CDR2 FQNEAQ (reference sequence). Trimming removed 3 bases from V and 3 bases from J, with 9 bases in between. This CDR3 is built from 13 residues. The CDR3 loop is CASSFDLNYEQYF. The CDR3 DNA is TGTGCCAGCAGCTTCGACCTCAACTACGAGCAGTACTTC.

V gene TRBV4-3 combines with J gene TRBJ1-3; D gene uncertain. V lost 0 bases to trimming and J lost 0 bases, with 6 bases between them. CDR3 length: 15 amino acids. Per germline, CDR1 LGHNA and CDR2 YSLEER. The CDR3 here is CASSQESSSGNTIYF. The CDR3 DNA reads TGCGCCAGCAGCCAAGAAAGTTCCTCTGGAAACACCATATATTTT.

The V call is TRBV30, the J call TRBJ1-2; TRBD1 might be the D (5 bases). In germline, CDR1 is GTSNPN, CDR2 SVGIG (reference sequence). V shed 8 bases and J shed 2 bases, with 12 bases lying between them. The CDR3 has 12 residues. CDR3 sequence reads: CARDGRNYGYTF. The CDR3 DNA follows: TGTGCCCGGGACGGAAGAAACTATGGCTACACCTTC.

The V gene is TRBV12-3 or TRBV12-4, the J gene TRBJ2-5, with D perhaps TRBD1 (6 bases). The CDR3 runs 13 residues. The V end lost 7 bases, the J end lost 0 bases, and 9 bases lay between the germline ends. The CDR3 reads CASKRGYQETQYF. DNA of the CDR3: TGTGCCAGCAAAAGGGGGTACCAAGAGACCCAGTACTTC.

This chain connects TRBV15 to TRBJ1-2, with 9 bases fitting TRBD1. Germline V lookup: CDR1 LNHNV, CDR2 YYDKDF (reference sequence). The CDR3 spans 14 residues. Trimming took 1 base from V and 3 from J; bases not matched to a gene: 0. CDR3 nucleotide sequence: TGTGCCACCAGCAGAGGGGACAGGGACTATGGCTACACCTTC. The encoded protein is CATSRGDRDYGYTF.

The CDR3 nucleotides are TGTGCCAGTAGTATTGGGGGAGGAGCCCAGCATTTT. It encodes CASSIGGGAQHF. The genes are TRBV19 and TRBJ1-5; tentatively, D is TRBD1 (5 bases). The germline gives CDR1 LNHDA, CDR2 SQIVND (reference sequence). The CDR3 consists of 12 residues. The V end was cut by 3 bases, the J end by 11 bases, with 11 bases between. Full variable domain (missing parts from reference TRBV19 and TRBJ1-5): DGGITQSPKYLFRKEGQNVTLSCEQNLNHDAMYWYRQDPGQGLRLIYYSQIVNDFQKGDIAEGYSVSREKKESFPLTVTSAQKNPTAFYLCASSIGGGAQHFGDGTRLSIL.

The rearrangement uses TRBV6-2 or TRBV6-3 and TRBJ2-3; no clear D. The CDR3 sequence is 17 residues long. Deletions cut 4 bases from V and 2 bases from J, with 19 bases between. Germline CDR1 is MNHEY and CDR2 is SVGEGT. The CDR3 protein is CASSSLGRMADTDTQYF. Here the CDR3 DNA reads TGTGCCAGCAGTTCCCTCGGGCGGATGGCTGACACAGATACGCAGTATTTT.

The chain couples TRBV7-9 to TRBJ1-1; D gene ambiguous. This CDR3 comprises 13 residues. V dropped 1 base and J dropped 4 bases, with 7 bases sitting between them. The germline gives CDR1 SEHNR, CDR2 FQNEAQ (reference sequence). The CDR3, as DNA: TGTGCCAGCAGCTTAGAGCCGTTCACTGAAGCTTTCTTT. Amino acids: CASSLEPFTEAFF. The full variable domain, with the rest looked up from reference TRBV7-9 and TRBJ1-1, is DTGVSQNPRHKITKRGQNVTFRCDPISEHNRLYWYRQTLGQGPEFLTYFQNEAQLEKSRLLSDRFSAERPKGSFSTLEIQRTEQGDSAMYLCASSLEPFTEAFFGQGTRLTVV.

V and J are TRBV6-5 and TRBJ1-4; TRBD1 matches at 9 bases. J was trimmed by 5 bases and V by 0 bases; bases with no gene match: 1. CDR3 length: 15 amino acids. Germline loops: CDR1 MNHEY, CDR2 SVGAGI. The CDR3 spells CASSYSGTGNEKLFF. The CDR3 bases are TGTGCCAGCAGTTACTCCGGGACAGGGAATGAAAAACTGTTTTTT.

This chain links TRBV6-1 with TRBJ1-5; no clear D gene. Trimming left V 1 base short and J 3 bases short, with 10 bases between. The CDR3 sequence is 15 residues long. Per germline, CDR1 MNHNS and CDR2 SASEGT. The CDR3 DNA reads TGTGCCAGCAGTGAAGGGGCAGGCCTCAATCAGCCCCAGCATTTT. It specifies CASSEGAGLNQPQHF.

V and J are TRBV7-2 and TRBJ2-1; 11 nucleotides match TRBD1. V lost 5 bases and J lost 8; bases outside the gene matches: 11. The CDR3 is 16 residues long. Germline V gene sequence: CDR1 SGHTA, CDR2 FQGNSA. CDR3: CASSASGTGGFDEQFF. DNA of the CDR3: TGTGCCAGCAGCGCCTCCGGGACAGGGGGGTTCGATGAGCAGTTCTTC. The complete variable domain, with remaining parts taken from reference TRBV7-2 and TRBJ2-1, reads GAGVSQSPSNKVTEKGKDVELRCDPISGHTALYWYRQSLGQGLEFLIYFQGNSAPDKSGLPSDRFSAERTGGSVSTLTIQRTQQEDSAVYLCASSASGTGGFDEQFFGPGTRLTVL.

In DNA, the CDR3 is TGTGCCAGCAGTGTTACCAGGGTTACGGACACTGAAGCTTTCTTT. This translates into CASSVTRVTDTEAFF. V usage is TRBV27 and J usage is TRBJ1-1; D perhaps matches TRBD1 (5 bases). The germline V gene encodes CDR1 MNHEY and CDR2 SMNVEV (reference sequence). CDR3 size: 15 residues. The V end lost 5 bases, the J end lost 3 bases, and 16 bases lay between the germline ends.

This chain connects TRBV6-6 to TRBJ2-5, with D hard to call. Germline V lookup: CDR1 MNHNY, CDR2 SVGAGI (reference sequence). Deletions cut 2 bases from V and 1 base from J, with 5 bases between. The CDR3 length is 13 residues. CDR3 sequence reads: CASSYALQETQYF. CDR3 DNA: TGTGCCAGCAGTTACGCTCTCCAAGAGACCCAGTACTTC.

The V gene is TRBV5-4, the J gene TRBJ2-5; D assignment may be TRBD1 or TRBD2 (7 bases each). The CDR3 length is 16 residues. Germline CDR1 reads SGHNT; CDR2 reads YYREEE (reference sequence). V lost 4 bases and J 2 bases, leaving 18 bases between the germline ends. CDR3 sequence: CASSPGGRGAQETQYF. The CDR3 nucleotides are TGTGCCAGCAGCCCGGGGGGCAGGGGGGCACAAGAGACCCAGTACTTC.

The CDR3 loop reads CATHRGGQNEQFF. CDR3 nucleotides: TGTGCCACCCACCGAGGGGGCCAAAATGAGCAGTTCTTC. The rearrangement joins TRBV19 to TRBJ2-1, with TRBD1 identical over 7 bases. The length of the CDR3 is 13 residues. CDR1 and CDR2 (germline): LNHDA, SQIVND (reference sequence). The V gene end was trimmed by 10 bases and the J gene end by 7 bases; junction bases not matched to a gene: 10.

CDR3 nucleotides: TGTGCCAGCAGCTCAGGAGATACGCAGTATTTT. Translating gives CASSSGDTQYF. This chain connects TRBV11-3 to TRBJ2-3; no clear D. V lost 4 bases to trimming and J lost 5 bases, with 4 bases between them. The V gene's germline CDR1 is SGHNT and CDR2 YENEEA. The CDR3 consists of 11 residues.

This rearrangement joins TRBV6-2 or TRBV6-3 to TRBJ2-2; possibly TRBD2 for D (6 bases). Germline V lookup: CDR1 MNHEY, CDR2 SVGEGT. This CDR3 contains 16 residues. Between the trimmed V and J ends, which lost 5 bases and 2 bases, there was a span of 15 bases. This CDR3 is CASSPPSGGNTGELFF. The CDR3, as DNA: TGTGCCAGCAGTCCCCCCTCCGGGGGTAACACCGGGGAGCTGTTTTTT.

V gene TRBV20-1 combines with J gene TRBJ2-1, with 7 bases matching TRBD1. The CDR3 loop spans 15 amino acids. The ends lost 3 bases at V and 1 base at J; junction bases unmatched: 6. The germline gives CDR1 DFQATT, CDR2 SNEGSKA (reference sequence). The CDR3 bases are TGCAGTGCTAGTGGGACAGTCGATTCCTACAATGAGCAGTTCTTC. Translated, it gives CSASGTVDSYNEQFF.